This T cell receptor beta chain was sequenced during a study of CD8+CD57+ T cells in acquired aplastic anemia. Study overall: DNA recovered from sorted CD4+ and CD8+ cells had a mean of 3.2 ug. Healthy donors had, on average, roughly 9.8 million reads for their CD4+ cells.

This clonotype was observed a handful of times. Its ends do not fully match the called genes, so a read error is possible. This CDR3 is 11 amino acids long. The germline CDR1 and CDR2 sequences are SGHTA and FQGNSA. CDR3 and TCR beta VDJ profiling relied on genomic DNA as the template. TCRdb re-derived calls from the reads in MiXCR, one entry per CDR3 protein. The repertoire holds approximately 99,000 distinct CDR3 sequences, around 49% seen once, with around a third in the top ten. The chain has TRBV7-2 and TRBJ2-5; D gene uncertain. The receptor's source is a human donor in good health, serving as a control. The material sequenced was sorted CD4+, CD8+, or CD8+CD57+ T cells (not recorded which) from PBMCs. CDR3 bases: TGTGCCAGCACCTTACAAGAGACCCAGTACTTC. This encodes CASTLQETQYF.